Listed here is a single T cell receptor beta chain. The length of the CDR3 is 13 residues. Germline CDR1 is MNHEY and CDR2 is SVGAGI. With 5 bases removed from V and 6 bases from J, the gap between germline ends came to 8 bases. This sample is drawn from a study of blood T cell repertoires in COVID-19. At the level of the study: From the United States, Italy and Spain came samples of acute and convalescent COVID-19. PBMCs, B-cell-depleted T cells, or T cells were the source of the cDNA or gDNA that made up the material.

Original handling: It was from reference gene primer amplification that nucleated cell counts were estimated. Some clones are missing from TCRdb's copy, which holds only in-frame ones; the method was immunoSEQ multiplex PCR. The D gene and trimming were derived from the DNA, and the V and J assignments and clone size from that table. The profile covers roughly 100,000 clones, with 75% to 90% appearing a single time and around 16% taken by the ten largest. The sample was peripheral blood. V usage is TRBV6-5 and J usage is TRBJ1-6; D gene uncertain. The TCR originated in a man aged 45-65 years with acute or convalescent COVID-19. This CDR3 reads CASSSGVNSPLHF. The CDR3 bases are TGTGCCAGCAGTAGCGGGGTTAATTCACCCCTCCACTTT.